Shown below are 27 T cell receptor beta chains from a single sample sequenced in a study of blood T cell repertoires in COVID-19. Measured with immunoSEQ multiplex PCR; TCRdb has only the in-frame clones, and not every one. There are under 300,000 clones in the sample; roughly nine tenths occur only once, and less than 2.5% lies in the top ten. Sequenced material: peripheral blood. The receptors originated from a man in his fifties or sixties with acute or convalescent COVID-19.

V gene TRBV7-9 combines with J gene TRBJ2-7; 9 nucleotides agree with TRBD2. Germline V gives CDR1 SEHNR, CDR2 FQNEAQ (reference sequence). The CDR3 runs 14 residues. Trimming cost V 7 bases and J 5 bases; bases outside gene matches: 9. CDR3 nucleotides: TGTGCCAGCACAAAGGCGGGAGGGGGCGACGAGCAGTACTTC. Encoded protein: CASTKAGGGDEQYF.

This clone was picked up one time. This sequence joins TRBV27 and TRBJ1-5; D gene ambiguous. The V and J ends lost 6 bases and 7 bases respectively, with 19 bases between them. From germline, CDR1 is MNHEY and CDR2 SMNVEV (reference sequence). The CDR3 has 15 residues. The CDR3 DNA reads TGTGCCAGCAGACGAACCGGGATCTCGGAGCAGCCCCAGCATTTT. It is translated as CASRRTGISEQPQHF.

The V call is TRBV6-5, the J call TRBJ1-2, with D possibly matching TRBD1 (5 bases). CDR3 length equals 15 residues. Germline V gene sequence: CDR1 MNHEY, CDR2 SVGAGI. Trimming cost V 4 bases and J 3 bases, with 15 bases left between them. CDR3 nucleotides: TGTGCCAGCAGTTCCCCCAGGGAACGGGACTATGGCTACACCTTC. Encoded protein: CASSSPRERDYGYTF.

The chain carries TRBV5-1 and TRBJ2-3; maybe TRBD2 (7 bases). The CDR3 runs 14 residues. The V and J ends lost 0 bases and 5 bases respectively, with 10 bases between them. Per the germline V gene, CDR1 is SGHRS and CDR2 is YFSETQ. CDR3 sequence: CASSLEGGRDTQYF. DNA of the CDR3: TGCGCCAGCAGCTTGGAGGGGGGGAGAGATACGCAGTATTTT.

The rearrangement links TRBV6-5 to TRBJ1-1; TRBD1 matches at 7 bases. With V trimmed by 2 bases and J by 2 bases, 8 bases remained unmatched. The CDR3 covers 16 residues. Germline V gene sequence: CDR1 MNHEY, CDR2 SVGAGI. The CDR3 DNA reads as TGTGCCAGCAGTTACAGGAGACAGGGCCTTAACACTGAAGCTTTCTTT. Translated, it gives CASSYRRQGLNTEAFF.

The chain employs TRBV23-1 and TRBJ2-3; D is perhaps TRBD2 (6 bases). TRBV23-1 is sorted into the ORF group, with uncertain function. Trimming took 0 bases from V and 3 from J, leaving 19 bases between them. The CDR3 has 18 amino acids. The CDR3 spells CASSQSEGPSQCTDTQYF. The CDR3, as DNA: TGCGCCAGCAGTCAATCGGAGGGTCCATCGCAATGTACAGATACGCAGTATTTT.

This sequence joins TRBV2 and TRBJ2-7; tentatively, D is TRBD2 (5 bases). V dropped 4 bases and J dropped 4 bases, with 5 bases sitting between them. The length of the CDR3 is 11 residues. Looked up from germline, CDR1 is SNHLY and CDR2 is FYNNEI. The CDR3 loop reads CASSGEYEQYF. DNA for the CDR3: TGTGCCAGCAGTGGGGAGTACGAGCAGTACTTC.

This chain connects TRBV5-5 to TRBJ1-2; unclear D gene. The CDR3 consists of 14 residues. The germline V gene encodes CDR1 SGHKS and CDR2 YYEKEE (reference sequence). V dropped 0 bases and J dropped 8 bases, with 14 bases sitting between them. The CDR3 DNA reads TGTGCCAGCAGCTTGGATCCGGGTGGCGGCGGCTACACCTTC. Amino acids: CASSLDPGGGGYTF.

The rearrangement joins TRBV10-1 to TRBJ1-5, with a weak D call TRBD1 (6 bases). Trimming shortened V by 7 bases and J by 2 bases, and 9 bases separated the two germline ends. CDR1 is WNHNN, CDR2 SYGVQD, per germline (reference sequence). This CDR3 is 13 amino acids long. The CDR3 nucleotides are TGCGCCAGCATTAACAGGGGCAATCAGCCCCAGCATTTT. Protein sequence: CASINRGNQPQHF.

The CDR3, as DNA: TGCGCCAGCAGCCTCTTCGGGGTGAACACTGAAGCTTTCTTT. Protein: CASSLFGVNTEAFF. J is TRBJ1-1 and V is TRBV5-1; D uncertain. Germline V CDR1 and CDR2: SGHRS, YFSETQ. V was pared by 4 bases and J by 0 bases, with 10 bases between. This CDR3 has 14 amino acids.

The gene calls are TRBV5-6 and TRBJ2-7, with 8 bases lining up with TRBD1. Trimming at V came to 1 base and at J to 4 bases, leaving 1 base not matched to a gene. The CDR3 has 13 residues. From germline, CDR1 is SGHDT and CDR2 YYEEEE. The CDR3 sequence: CASSLHRGYEQYF. CDR3 DNA: TGTGCCAGCAGCTTGCACAGGGGGTACGAGCAGTACTTC.

About this clone itself: Additional DNA sequences in this sample encode the identical CDR3. CDR3 amino acids: CATSRPGGNQPQHF. The CDR3 DNA reads as TGTGCCACCAGCAGGCCAGGGGGGAATCAGCCCCAGCATTTT. The chain couples TRBV15 to TRBJ1-5, with 7 bases aligning to TRBD1. Trimming at V came to 3 bases and at J to 4 bases, leaving 3 bases not matched to a gene. The CDR3 runs to 14 residues. Germline CDR1 is LNHNV and CDR2 is YYDKDF (reference sequence).

The chain uses TRBV21-1 and TRBJ2-5; the D call TRBD2 from the table was never checked on the DNA. TRBV21-1 is a listed pseudogene. This CDR3 comprises 18 residues. CDR3 in amino acids: CASSLRKGRMGGIETQYF. CDR3 DNA: TGTGCCAGCAGCCTAAGAAAGGGGCGGATGGGAGGGATAGAGACCCAGTACTTC.

The chain employs TRBV21-1 and TRBJ1-5. TRBV21-1 is a documented pseudogene. The CDR3 has 17 residues. The CDR3 DNA follows: TGTGCCAGGCCCGAAATGATTAGCTCCCTTGGAGCTCAGCCCCAGCATTTT. Its translation is CARPEMISSLGAQPQHF.

This clone was seen just once. The chain joins TRBV28 to TRBJ1-2; D gene uncertain. There are 12 residues in the CDR3. Germline CDR1 is MDHEN and CDR2 is SYDVKM. The V end lost 4 bases, the J end lost 6 bases, and 9 bases lay between the germline ends. CDR3 coding DNA: TGTGCCAGCAGTTCGACCCAGGATGGCTACACCTTC. It encodes CASSSTQDGYTF.

In this sample, this clone turned up once. The rearrangement joins TRBV3-1 (or the pseudogene TRBV3-2) to TRBJ2-7, with 7 bases fitting TRBD1. CDR1 is LGHDT and CDR2 is YNNKEL in the germline V gene (reference sequence). CDR3 length: 13 residues. Losses at the gene ends were 3 bases for V and 5 bases for J; bases not matched to a gene: 4. CDR3 in DNA: TGTGCCAGCAGCCACGACAGGGCCCACGAGCAGTACTTC. Its protein is CASSHDRAHEQYF.

The DNA for the CDR3 is TGTGCCAGTCCGACAGGGGGTGCCGGGGAGCTGTTTTTT. The encoded protein is CASPTGGAGELFF. The chain has TRBV19 and TRBJ2-2, with 9 bases lining up with TRBD1. Germline loops: CDR1 LNHDA, CDR2 SQIVND (reference sequence). This CDR3 contains 13 residues. J gave up 6 bases and V 8 bases, and 4 bases lay outside the gene matches.

Only a few counts were recorded for this clone. The chain employs TRBV5-5 and TRBJ1-1; D possibly corresponds to TRBD1 (6 bases). The ends were cut back, 3 bases at V and 1 base at J, with 16 bases in the middle. Germline CDR1 is SGHKS and CDR2 is YYEKEE (reference sequence). The CDR3 has 16 amino acids. The CDR3 DNA reads TGTGCCAGCAGCTCCGAGTATCAGACAGGGAACACTGAAGCTTTCTTT. It translates to CASSSEYQTGNTEAFF.

V usage is TRBV9 and J usage is TRBJ1-2; D is ambiguous. The CDR3 is 13 amino acids. The V end was cut by 0 bases, the J end by 1 base, with 4 bases between. Germline loops: CDR1 SGDLS, CDR2 YYNGEE. CDR3 coding DNA: TGTGCCAGCAGCGTAGAGAGTAACTATGGCTACACCTTC. This codes for CASSVESNYGYTF. Using reference TRBV9 and TRBJ1-2 for the parts outside the CDR3, the full variable domain is DSGVTQTPKHLITATGQRVTLRCSPRSGDLSVYWYQQSLDQGLQFLIQYYNGEERAKGNILERFSAQQFPDLHSELNLSSLELGDSALYFCASSVESNYGYTFGSGTRLTVV.

This chain links TRBV2 with TRBJ1-1, with D possibly TRBD1 on 5 matching bases. This CDR3 is 14 amino acids long. Germline CDR1 is SNHLY and CDR2 is FYNNEI. Deletions cut 1 base from V and 0 bases from J, with 6 bases between. CDR3 amino acids: CASSEGTLNTEAFF. The DNA of the CDR3 is TGTGCCAGCAGTGAAGGGACACTGAACACTGAAGCTTTCTTT.

In the case of this clone: The germline gene is not matched at one end of the junction; a read error may be the cause. V usage is TRBV5-4 and J usage is TRBJ1-3; TRBD1 might be the D (6 bases). This CDR3 is built from 18 residues. Germline values: CDR1 SGHNT, CDR2 YYREEE (reference sequence). The CDR3 protein is CASSRGLAGDTTGNTIYF. The DNA of the CDR3 is TGTGCCAGCAGCAGAGGACTGGCAGGGGACACAACTGGTAACACCATATATTTT.

This chain links TRBV10-3 with TRBJ1-6; 8 bases agree with TRBD1. The CDR3 is 17 amino acids. V gave up 3 bases and J gave up 3 bases; unmatched junction bases: 7. Germline V lookup: CDR1 ENHRY, CDR2 SYGVKD. For the CDR3, the DNA is TGTGCCATCAGTGACCTGCAGGGGGCTGGCTATAATTCACCCCTCCACTTT. As protein: CAISDLQGAGYNSPLHF.

CDR3 sequence reads: CASSIQNNEQFF. DNA of the CDR3: TGTGCCAGCAGCATACAAAACAATGAGCAGTTCTTC. This chain uses TRBV7-6 with TRBJ2-1, with D uncertain. The length of the CDR3 is 12 residues. Deletions cut 5 bases from V and 5 bases from J, with 7 bases between. CDR1 and CDR2 from the germline V gene are SGHVS and FNYEAQ.

V is TRBV7-8 and J is TRBJ2-2, with 8 bases fitting TRBD1. The germline V gene encodes CDR1 SGHVS and CDR2 FQNEAQ. V gave up 8 bases and J gave up 2 bases; unmatched junction bases: 7. The CDR3 length is 15 residues. The CDR3, as DNA: TGTGCCAGCCTTTCAGGGGGCTTTAACACCGGGGAGCTGTTTTTT. Protein product: CASLSGGFNTGELFF.

About this clone: Other DNA sequences in this sample translate to the same CDR3. The rearrangement links TRBV5-1 to TRBJ1-3, with a tentative D call TRBD1 (6 bases). Germline-derived CDR1 and CDR2 are SGHRS and YFSETQ. With 4 bases removed from V and 0 bases from J, the gap between germline ends came to 8 bases. This CDR3 is 14 amino acids long. Here the CDR3 DNA reads TGCGCCAGCAGCCCGGACAGCTCTGGAAACACCATATATTTT. Translation: CASSPDSSGNTIYF. Looking up the rest from reference TRBV5-1 and TRBJ1-3 gives the full variable domain: KAGVTQTPRYLIKTRGQQVTLSCSPISGHRSVSWYQQTPGQGLQFLFEYFSETQRNKGNFPGRFSGRQFSNSRSEMNVSTLELGDSALYLCASSPDSSGNTIYFGEGSWLTVV.

The rearrangement joins TRBV3-1 (or the pseudogene TRBV3-2) to TRBJ2-5; D may be TRBD1 (6 bases). V shed 8 bases and J shed 0 bases, with 10 bases lying between them. The germline V gene has CDR1 LGHDT and CDR2 YNNKEL (reference sequence). The CDR3 loop spans 13 amino acids. The CDR3 DNA reads TGTGCCAGCCTAGACAGGTACCAAGAGACCCAGTACTTC. Amino acid sequence: CASLDRYQETQYF.

This chain joins TRBV2 and TRBJ1-2; 7 bases agree with TRBD1. Germline V gene data show CDR1 as SNHLY and CDR2 as FYNNEI. This CDR3 has 13 amino acids. J gave up 8 bases and V 5 bases, and 8 bases lay outside the gene matches. CDR3 sequence reads: CASSQTGASGYTF. The CDR3 nucleotides are TGTGCCAGCAGTCAAACAGGGGCCTCCGGCTACACCTTC.